The source of this T cell receptor beta chain is a study of identical twins. CDR3 size: 13 residues. Unmatched junction bases numbered 8, after V lost 7 bases and J lost 6 bases. Germline values: CDR1 MNHNY, CDR2 SVGAGI (reference sequence). One entry per CDR3 protein, called by TCRdb with MiXCR from the 5' RACE reads. The profile covers about 450,000 distinct CDR3 sequences, with approximately 17% appearing a single time and around 10% taken by the ten largest. The source material was naive T cells sorted from blood. This receptor was identified in a man in his fifties in good health. This sequence joins TRBV6-6 and TRBJ1-1; TRBD1 aligns across 7 bases. CDR3 sequence (DNA): TGTGCCAGCAATCCAAGGGGGCCCGCTGAAGCTTTCTTT. Translated: CASNPRGPAEAFF.